This passage covers 13 T cell receptor beta chains from one sample sequenced in a study of blood T cells in healthy people across ages (dated by TCRdb to 2013 to 2016). The method behind the library was 5' RACE. The sequencer listed for this sample is Illumina HiSeq 2500. The second PCR ran for about 7 to 11 cycles and used a J-beta primer mix along with a sample-barcoded 5' primer. TCRdb reran the public reads through fastp at Q25 and MiXCR, keeping productive beta chains. One record per CDR3 amino acid sequence lists the most common genes and DNA. Across this sample there are over 600,000 distinct CDR3 sequences, with roughly 43% seen only once. The biggest ten clones account for approximately 29% of the sample. The sample was blood. The receptors were gathered from a man older than 75 in good health.

J is TRBJ2-5 and V is TRBV4-3; 7 bases are a match to TRBD2. The CDR3 has 15 residues. With V trimmed by 4 bases and J by 11 bases, 16 bases remained unmatched. The germline CDR1 and CDR2 sequences are LGHNA and YSLEER. The CDR3, as DNA: TGCGCCAGCAGCCCTCGATGGAGCGGGGTGAATGAGCAGTACTTC. Its protein is CASSPRWSGVNEQYF.

The table lists this clonotype with a few counts. This chain uses TRBV3-1 with TRBJ2-3, with D possibly being TRBD2 (6 bases). Germline-derived CDR1 and CDR2 are LGHDT and YNNKEL (reference sequence). Trimming removed 2 bases at V and 2 bases at J, with 14 bases between. The CDR3 runs 16 residues. Here the CDR3 reads CASSQSRLGDTDTQYF. The CDR3 DNA follows: TGTGCCAGCAGCCAATCCCGACTAGGAGACACAGATACGCAGTATTTT.

Regarding this clonotype: Relative to the germline gene, one junction end is altered; a read error may explain this. V is TRBV10-3 and J is TRBJ2-1; 16 nucleotides line up with TRBD2. The CDR3 loop spans 16 amino acids. Germline-derived CDR1 and CDR2 are ENHRY and SYGVKD. Here the CDR3 reads CAMGTSGGAYYNGQFF. The CDR3 DNA reads as TGTGCCATGGGGACTAGCGGGGGGGCCTATTACAATGGGCAGTTCTTC.

This clonotype was seen more than once but under ten times. The chain has TRBV12-5 and TRBJ2-7, with TRBD1 matching over 9 bases. V gave up 4 bases and J gave up 4 bases; unmatched junction bases: 11. CDR1 and CDR2 from the germline V gene are LGHNT and FRNRAP. The CDR3 contains 16 residues. CDR3 sequence reads: CASGCPPRQGDYEQYF. CDR3 coding DNA: TGTGCTAGTGGTTGTCCTCCCAGACAGGGGGATTACGAGCAGTACTTC.

This clonotype came up a few times. The V gene is TRBV20-1, the J gene TRBJ1-1, with D possibly TRBD1 on 6 matching bases. The CDR3 covers 14 residues. Trimming cost V 3 bases and J 1 base, with 12 bases left between them. Germline values: CDR1 DFQATT, CDR2 SNEGSKA (reference sequence). The CDR3 DNA sequence: TGCAGTGCTAGGGGCGGGGGCTGGAACACTGAAGCTTTCTTT. This sequence encodes CSARGGGWNTEAFF.

This clonotype showed up many times. The chain carries TRBV12-3 or TRBV12-4 and TRBJ1-6, with a possible D match to TRBD1 (5 bases). V lost 6 bases, J lost 5 bases, and 5 bases lay in between. This CDR3 is 12 amino acids long. CDR3 sequence reads: CASRDNNSPLHF. The CDR3 DNA reads TGTGCCAGCAGGGACAATAATTCACCCCTCCACTTT.

The chain combines TRBV5-8 with TRBJ1-1; tentatively, D is TRBD1 (6 bases). The ends were cut back, 0 bases at V and 1 base at J, with 13 bases in the middle. Germline V gene data show CDR1 as SGHTS and CDR2 as YDEGEE. The CDR3 length is 16 residues. In DNA form, the CDR3 reads TGTGCCAGCAGCTTGGAGTTGGGGGCAGGGAACACTGAAGCTTTCTTT. Protein: CASSLELGAGNTEAFF.

The CDR3 nucleotides are TGTGCCAGCAGCATTACAGGTTCCACTGAAGCTTTCTTT. Its translation is CASSITGSTEAFF. The genes are TRBV5-4 and TRBJ1-1; possibly TRBD1 for D (5 bases). Germline values: CDR1 SGHNT, CDR2 YYREEE (reference sequence). V was clipped by 4 bases and J by 4 bases, with 11 bases between them. This CDR3 comprises 13 residues.

CDR3: CASSSDSLNNEQFF. CDR3 nucleotides: TGTGCCAGCAGTTCGGACAGCTTAAACAATGAGCAGTTCTTC. This rearrangement joins TRBV12-3 or TRBV12-4 to TRBJ2-1; tentative D call: TRBD1 (6 bases). V lost 4 bases to trimming and J lost 5 bases, with 12 bases between them. The CDR3 has 14 amino acids.

J is TRBJ1-1 and V is TRBV12-3 or TRBV12-4, with 9 bases that match TRBD1. V dropped 4 bases and J dropped 7; count of bases not matched to a gene: 7. The CDR3 covers 14 residues. The CDR3 DNA reads TGTGCCAGCAGTTCTCGACAGGGGGGAGATGAAGCTTTCTTT. The encoded protein is CASSSRQGGDEAFF.

This clonotype occurred a few times. The rearrangement uses TRBV12-3 or TRBV12-4 and TRBJ2-1, with 10 nucleotides matching TRBD2. The J segment lost 10 bases and the V segment lost 6 bases, leaving 9 bases of the junction unmatched. The CDR3 runs to 14 residues. CDR3 DNA: TGTGCCAGCAGGTCAAGCGGGGGGGCCGGGGAGCAGTTCTTC. Its protein product is CASRSSGGAGEQFF.

This clonotype was counted only a few times. The gene calls are TRBV7-2 and TRBJ2-1, with 9 bases that match TRBD2. The CDR3 is made up of 17 amino acids. Germline V gene sequence: CDR1 SGHTA, CDR2 FQGNSA. Trimming cost V 0 bases and J 6 bases; bases outside gene matches: 9. The CDR3 sequence is CASSLAPGLASSNEQFF. In nucleotides, the CDR3 is TGTGCCAGCAGCTTAGCGCCGGGACTAGCTAGTTCCAATGAGCAGTTCTTC.

The V and J genes are TRBV6-6 and TRBJ2-3; no clear D. This CDR3 comprises 15 residues. Trimming removed 0 bases from V and 1 base from J, with 8 bases in between. The V gene's germline CDR1 is MNHNY and CDR2 SVGAGI (reference sequence). The CDR3 DNA reads TGTGCCAGCAGTTACTCCATTGCAGGCACAGATACGCAGTATTTT. It encodes CASSYSIAGTDTQYF.